This T cell receptor beta chain emerged from a study of blood T cell repertoires in COVID-19. This CDR3 is built from 16 residues. V lost 4 bases, J lost 3 bases, and 8 bases stayed unmatched. Germline V gene lookup returns CDR1 SQVTM and CDR2 ANQGSEA. Data came from immunoSEQ multiplex PCR; TCRdb stores just in-frame clones and leaves some out. This table has tens of thousands of clones, 90% appearing once. This TCR was recovered from a man aged 50 or older with active COVID-19. The sample comprised peripheral blood. V is TRBV29-1 and J is TRBJ2-6, with 8 bases lining up with TRBD1. CDR3 region: CSVGVGGTGGANVLTF. Here the CDR3 DNA reads TGCAGCGTTGGAGTTGGGGGGACAGGTGGGGCCAACGTCCTGACTTTC.